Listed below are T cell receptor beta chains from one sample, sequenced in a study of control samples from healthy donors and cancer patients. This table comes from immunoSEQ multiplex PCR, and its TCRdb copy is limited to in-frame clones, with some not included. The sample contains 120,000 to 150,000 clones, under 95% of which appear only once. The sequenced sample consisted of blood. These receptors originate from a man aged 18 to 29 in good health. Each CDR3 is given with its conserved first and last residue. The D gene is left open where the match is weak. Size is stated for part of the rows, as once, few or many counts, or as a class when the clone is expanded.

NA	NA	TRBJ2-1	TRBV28	TGTGCCAGCAGTTTAGTTATTCGGACAGCGTCACCTTACAATGAGCAGTTCTTC	CASSLVIRTASPYNEQFF
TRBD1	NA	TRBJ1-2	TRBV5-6	TGTGCCAGCAGCTCCTCGGGACAGGGGTCTTATGGCTACACCTTC	CASSSSGQGSYGYTF
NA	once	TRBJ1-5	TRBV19	TGTGCCAGTAGTAACCGTTTTAGCAATCAGCCCCAGCATTTT	CASSNRFSNQPQHF
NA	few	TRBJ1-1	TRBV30	TGTGCCTGGATGGGGATGTTGAACACTGAAGCTTTCTTT	CAWMGMLNTEAFF
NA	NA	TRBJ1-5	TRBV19	TGTGCCAGTAGTATAGACGTCAGGTTGGAACAGCCCCAGCATTTT	CASSIDVRLEQPQHF
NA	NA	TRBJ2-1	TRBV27	TGTGCCAGCAGCCTAAGTGGGTGGGATGAGCAGTTCTTC	CASSLSGWDEQFF
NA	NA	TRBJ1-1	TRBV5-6	TGTGCCAGCAGCGATGTAAGGGGCACTGAAGCTTTCTTT	CASSDVRGTEAFF
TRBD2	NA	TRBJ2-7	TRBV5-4	TGTGCCAGCAGCTTCCTAGCGGGGGGTTTC	CASSFLAGGF
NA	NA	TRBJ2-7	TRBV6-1	TGTGCCAGCAGTGAGTGGCGATTCGGGGACTACGAGCAGTACTTC	CASSEWRFGDYEQYF
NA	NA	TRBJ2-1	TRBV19	TGTGCCAGTACCCACCTCCTCGGAAGCTCCTACAATGAGCAGTTCTTC	CASTHLLGSSYNEQFF
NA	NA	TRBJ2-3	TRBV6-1	TGTGCCAGCAGTGAAGCCCCCACGAGGGGAGCAGATACGCAGTATTTT	CASSEAPTRGADTQYF
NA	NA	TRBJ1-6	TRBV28	TGTGCCAGCTTGGAAGGAGCCTTTAATAATTCACCCCTCCACTTT	CASLEGAFNNSPLHF
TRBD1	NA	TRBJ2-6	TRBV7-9	TGTGCCAGCAGCCGACGGACAGGGGCCAGCTCTGGGGCCAACGTCCTGACTTTC	CASSRRTGASSGANVLTF
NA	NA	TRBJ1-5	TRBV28	TGTGCCAGCACCCGCCAGGGTGGAGGGCAACAGCCCCAGCATTTT	CASTRQGGGQQPQHF
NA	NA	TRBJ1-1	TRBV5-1	TGCGCCAGCCGCCCAACGATGGGGCACACTGAAGCTTTCTTT	CASRPTMGHTEAFF
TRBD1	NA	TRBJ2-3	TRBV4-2	TGTGCCAGCAGCCCGCAGGGGGCCTGGGATCCCGATACGCAGTATTTT	CASSPQGAWDPDTQYF
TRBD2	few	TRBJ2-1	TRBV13	TGTGCCAGCAGCCCCGCCGTTGTAGCGGGGCGTGAGCAGTTCTTC	CASSPAVVAGREQFF
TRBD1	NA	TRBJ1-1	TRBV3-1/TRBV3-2	TGTGCCAGCAGCGAAACTCGGGGACAGGGTGGAGGTAGGGACACTGAAGCTTTCTTT	CASSETRGQGGGRDTEAFF
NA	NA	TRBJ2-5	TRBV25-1	TGTGCCAGCAGTGAATACCGGGGTCAAGAGACCCAGTACTTC	CASSEYRGQETQYF
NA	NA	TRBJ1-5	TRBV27	TGTGCCAGCAGCAGTTATAGCAATCAGCCCCAGCATTTT	CASSSYSNQPQHF
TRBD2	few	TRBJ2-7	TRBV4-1	TGCGCCAGCAGCCAAGAGTGGGTAGCGGGATCCTCCTACGAGCAGTACTTC	CASSQEWVAGSSYEQYF
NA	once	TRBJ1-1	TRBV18	TGTGCCAGCTCACTAGACAGAGAAGCTTTCTTT	CASSLDREAFF
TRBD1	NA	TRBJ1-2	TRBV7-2	TGTGCCAGCACTCACGGAGGACAGGGCCCCTATGGCTACACCTTC	CASTHGGQGPYGYTF
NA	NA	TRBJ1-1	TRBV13	TGTGCCAGCAGCTTAGGCCTAGGGTTCAACACTGAAGCTTTCTTT	CASSLGLGFNTEAFF
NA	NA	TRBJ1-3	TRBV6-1	TGTGCCAGCAGTGATGGGGCCTCTGGAAACACCATATATTTT	CASSDGASGNTIYF
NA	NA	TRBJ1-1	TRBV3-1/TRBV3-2	TGTGCCAGCAGCCAAGATTGGCGTGCAGCTTTCTTT	CASSQDWRAAFF
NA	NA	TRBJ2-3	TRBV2	TGTGCCAGCAGTGACCGAGTCGGTCCGGGTCGGGATACGCAGTATTTT	CASSDRVGPGRDTQYF
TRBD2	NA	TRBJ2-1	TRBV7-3	TGTGCCAGCAGCTTAGGGGGCGGGAGGACCGACAATGAGCAGTTCTTC	CASSLGGGRTDNEQFF
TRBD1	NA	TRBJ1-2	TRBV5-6	TGTGCCAGCAGCACCCCGGGGACAGGGCCCTATGGCTACACCTTC	CASSTPGTGPYGYTF
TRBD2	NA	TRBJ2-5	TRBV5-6	TGTGCCAGCAGCTACCCCGGGACTAGCGGGGTAGAGACCCAGTACTTC	CASSYPGTSGVETQYF
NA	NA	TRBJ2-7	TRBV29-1	TGCAGCGTTGTTACCTTCCCAGGGAATTGGCACGAGCAGTACTTC	CSVVTFPGNWHEQYF
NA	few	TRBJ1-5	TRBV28	TGTGCCAGCAGTTTGAGTCATAGCAATCAGCCCCAGCATTTT	CASSLSHSNQPQHF
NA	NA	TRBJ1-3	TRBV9	TGTGCCAGCAGCGGTGTTCTAGGGCCTCTAGTCTCTGGAAACACCATATATTTT	CASSGVLGPLVSGNTIYF
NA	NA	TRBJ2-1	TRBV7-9	TGTGCCAGCAGCTTAGCCCTCAGTACCTTAGGACTCTACAATGAGCAGTTCTTC	CASSLALSTLGLYNEQFF
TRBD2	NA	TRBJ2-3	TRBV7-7	TGTGCTAGCAGCTTAGGAGTGACTAGCGGCACAGATACGCAGTATTTT	CASSLGVTSGTDTQYF
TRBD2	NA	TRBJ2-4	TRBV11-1	TGTGCCAGCAGCCATAGCGGGGGGAACCTCGGGAACATTCAGTACTTC	CASSHSGGNLGNIQYF
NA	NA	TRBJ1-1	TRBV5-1	TGCGCCAGCAGGATTCAGAGAAGCACTGAAGCTTTCTTT	CASRIQRSTEAFF
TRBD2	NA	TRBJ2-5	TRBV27	TGTGCCAGTACACAGGGACTAGGGTATGGGACCCAGTACTTC	CASTQGLGYGTQYF
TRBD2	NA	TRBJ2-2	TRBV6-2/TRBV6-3	TGTGCCAGCAGTCGACTAGCGGAGATGAACACCGGGGAGCTGTTTTTT	CASSRLAEMNTGELFF
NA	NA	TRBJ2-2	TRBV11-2	TGTGCCAGCAGCCAGGACGGCTTCACCGGGGAGCTGTTTTTT	CASSQDGFTGELFF
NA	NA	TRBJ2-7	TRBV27	TGTGCCAGCAGAAGCGGTAGCTCCTACGAGCAGTACTTC	CASRSGSSYEQYF
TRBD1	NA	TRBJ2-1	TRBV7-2	TGTGCCAGCAGCCCACGAGGGGGCCGGGATGAGCAGTTCTTC	CASSPRGGRDEQFF
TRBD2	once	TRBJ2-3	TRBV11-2	TGTGCCAGCAGCCCCCGAATAGCGGGGGGGAGGGATACGCAGTATTTT	CASSPRIAGGRDTQYF
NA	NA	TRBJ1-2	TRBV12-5	TGTGCTAGTGGTTTAGGGCAGGGTGTCGATGGCTACACCTTC	CASGLGQGVDGYTF
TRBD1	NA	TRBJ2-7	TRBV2	TGTGCCAGCAGGGGGTTTGGCAGGGGGTACGAGCAGTACTTC	CASRGFGRGYEQYF
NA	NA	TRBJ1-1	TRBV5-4	TGTGCCACCACCAGTACGCCGGACACTGAAGCTTTCTTT	CATTSTPDTEAFF
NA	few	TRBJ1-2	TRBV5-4	TGTGCCAGCACCTTTGGGGGGGAACGCTATGGCTACACCTTC	CASTFGGERYGYTF
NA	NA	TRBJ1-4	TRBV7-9	TGTGCCAGCTTTAACACACCCGAAGGAAAACTGTTTTTT	CASFNTPEGKLFF
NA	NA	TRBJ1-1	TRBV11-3	TGTGCCAGCAGCGTTGGATGGGTTGGGGCTGAAGCTTTCTTT	CASSVGWVGAEAFF
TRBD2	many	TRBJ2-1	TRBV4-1	TGCGCCAGCAGAGGACTAGCGGGGCAGTTCTTC	CASRGLAGQFF
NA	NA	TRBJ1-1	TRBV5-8	TGTGCCAGCAGCTTGTTAGGAAACACTGAAGCTTTCTTT	CASSLLGNTEAFF
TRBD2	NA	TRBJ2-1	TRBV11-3	TGTGCCAGCTCCAGCGGGGCCGCGTACAATGAGCAGTTCTTC	CASSSGAAYNEQFF